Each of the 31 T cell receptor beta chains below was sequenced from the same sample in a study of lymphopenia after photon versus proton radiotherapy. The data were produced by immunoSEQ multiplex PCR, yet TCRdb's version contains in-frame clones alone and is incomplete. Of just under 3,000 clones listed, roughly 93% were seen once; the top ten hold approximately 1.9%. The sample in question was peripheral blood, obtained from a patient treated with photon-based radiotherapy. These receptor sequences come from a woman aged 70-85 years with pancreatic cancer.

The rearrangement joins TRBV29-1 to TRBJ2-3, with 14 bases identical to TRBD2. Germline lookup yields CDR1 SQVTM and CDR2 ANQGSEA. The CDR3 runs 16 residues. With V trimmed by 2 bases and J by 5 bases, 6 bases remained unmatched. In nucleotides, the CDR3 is TGCAGCGTTGAAAGACTAGCGGGAGGGCAAGGAGATACGCAGTATTTT. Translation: CSVERLAGGQGDTQYF.

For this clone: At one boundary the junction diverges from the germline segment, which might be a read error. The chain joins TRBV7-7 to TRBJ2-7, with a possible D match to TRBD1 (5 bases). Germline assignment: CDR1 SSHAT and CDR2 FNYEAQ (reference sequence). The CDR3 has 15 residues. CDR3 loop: CASSLGQGIQHEQYF. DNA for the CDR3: TGTGCTAGCAGCTTAGGGCAGGGAATTCAACACGAGCAGTACTTC.

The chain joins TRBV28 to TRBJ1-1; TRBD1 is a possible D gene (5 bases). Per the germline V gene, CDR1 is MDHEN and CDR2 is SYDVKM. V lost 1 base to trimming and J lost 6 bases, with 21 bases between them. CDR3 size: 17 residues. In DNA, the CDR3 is TGTGCCAGCAGTTTATCAGACGGCGCGGGGGGTTTCCCTGAAGCTTTCTTT. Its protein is CASSLSDGAGGFPEAFF.

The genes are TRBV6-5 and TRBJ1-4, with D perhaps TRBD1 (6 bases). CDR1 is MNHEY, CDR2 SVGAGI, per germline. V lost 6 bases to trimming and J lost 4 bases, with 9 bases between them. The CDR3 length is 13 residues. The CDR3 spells CASRDSLNEKLFF. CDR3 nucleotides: TGTGCCAGCAGGGACAGCCTTAATGAAAAACTGTTTTTT.

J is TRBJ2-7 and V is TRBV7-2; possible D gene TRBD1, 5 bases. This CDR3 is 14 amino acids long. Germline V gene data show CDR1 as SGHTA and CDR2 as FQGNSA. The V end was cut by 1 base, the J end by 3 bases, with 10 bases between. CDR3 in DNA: TGTGCCAGCAGCTTAGGGGCAGGGAACTACGAGCAGTACTTC. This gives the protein CASSLGAGNYEQYF. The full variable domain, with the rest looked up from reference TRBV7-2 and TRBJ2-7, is GAGVSQSPSNKVTEKGKDVELRCDPISGHTALYWYRQSLGQGLEFLIYFQGNSAPDKSGLPSDRFSAERTGGSVSTLTIQRTQQEDSAVYLCASSLGAGNYEQYFGPGTRLTVT.

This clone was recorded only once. CDR3 nucleotide sequence: TGTGCCAGCAGCTTCGGCTCGACTAGCGGGAGGAAGGGCAATGAGCAGTTCTTC. Translating gives CASSFGSTSGRKGNEQFF. The chain has TRBV5-6 and TRBJ2-1, with 13 bases lining up with TRBD2. Unmatched junction bases numbered 11, after V lost 2 bases and J lost 6 bases. This CDR3 comprises 18 residues. CDR1 and CDR2 from the germline V gene are SGHDT and YYEEEE.

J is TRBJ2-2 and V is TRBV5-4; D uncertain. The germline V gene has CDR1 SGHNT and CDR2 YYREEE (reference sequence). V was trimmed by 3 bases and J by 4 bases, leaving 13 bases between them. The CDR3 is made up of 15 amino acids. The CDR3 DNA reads TGTGCCAGCAGCTCGGGTGTCAGAGGCACCGGGGAGCTGTTTTTT. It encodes CASSSGVRGTGELFF.

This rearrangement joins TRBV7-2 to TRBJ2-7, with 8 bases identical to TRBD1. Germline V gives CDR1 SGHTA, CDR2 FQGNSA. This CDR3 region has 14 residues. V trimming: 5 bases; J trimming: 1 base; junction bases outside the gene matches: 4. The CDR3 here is CASSQTGGSYEQYF. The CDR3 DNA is TGTGCCAGCAGCCAAACAGGGGGTTCCTACGAGCAGTACTTC.

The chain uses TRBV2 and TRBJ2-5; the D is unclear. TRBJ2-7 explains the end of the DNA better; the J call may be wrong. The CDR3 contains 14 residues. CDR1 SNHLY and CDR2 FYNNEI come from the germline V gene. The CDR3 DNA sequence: TGTGCCAGCAGTGAGGAGCGAGGCTCCTACGAGCAGTACTTC. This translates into CASSEERGSYEQYF.

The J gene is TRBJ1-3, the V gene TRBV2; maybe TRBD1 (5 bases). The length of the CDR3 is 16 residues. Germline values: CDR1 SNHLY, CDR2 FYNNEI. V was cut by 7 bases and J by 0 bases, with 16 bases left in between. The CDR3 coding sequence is TGTGCCAGCACCAACGGGGGGACCAACTCTGGAAACACCATATATTTT. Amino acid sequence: CASTNGGTNSGNTIYF.

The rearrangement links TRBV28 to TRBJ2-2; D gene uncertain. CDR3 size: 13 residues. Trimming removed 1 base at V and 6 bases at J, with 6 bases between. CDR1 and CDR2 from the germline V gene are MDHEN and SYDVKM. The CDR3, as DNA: TGTGCCAGCAGTTTATCAGGTCCCGGGGAGCTGTTTTTT. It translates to CASSLSGPGELFF.

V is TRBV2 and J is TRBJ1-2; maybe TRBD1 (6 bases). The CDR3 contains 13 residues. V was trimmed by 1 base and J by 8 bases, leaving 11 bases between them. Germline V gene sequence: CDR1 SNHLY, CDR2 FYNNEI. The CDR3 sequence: CASSEGGGGGYTF. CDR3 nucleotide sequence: TGTGCCAGCAGTGAAGGCGGGGGCGGCGGCTACACCTTC.

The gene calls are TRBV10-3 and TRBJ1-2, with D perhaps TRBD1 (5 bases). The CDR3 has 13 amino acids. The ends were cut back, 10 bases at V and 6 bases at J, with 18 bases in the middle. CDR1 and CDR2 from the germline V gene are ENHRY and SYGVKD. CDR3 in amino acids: CATATDSLNGYTF. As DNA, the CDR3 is TGTGCCACCGCCACTGACAGTCTAAATGGCTACACCTTC.

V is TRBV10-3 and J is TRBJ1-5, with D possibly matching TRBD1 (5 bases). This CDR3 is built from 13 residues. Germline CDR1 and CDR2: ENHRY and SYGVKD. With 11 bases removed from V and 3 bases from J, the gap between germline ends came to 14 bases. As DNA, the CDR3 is TGTGCCTCGAGAGGGGCAAACAATCAGCCCCAGCATTTT. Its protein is CASRGANNQPQHF.

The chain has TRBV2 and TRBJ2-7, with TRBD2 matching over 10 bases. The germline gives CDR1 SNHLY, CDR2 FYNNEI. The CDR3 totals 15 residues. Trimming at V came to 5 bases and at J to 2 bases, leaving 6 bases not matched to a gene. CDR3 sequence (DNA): TGTGCCAGCAGTACAAGCGGGAGGGCCACCTACGAGCAGTACTTC. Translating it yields CASSTSGRATYEQYF.

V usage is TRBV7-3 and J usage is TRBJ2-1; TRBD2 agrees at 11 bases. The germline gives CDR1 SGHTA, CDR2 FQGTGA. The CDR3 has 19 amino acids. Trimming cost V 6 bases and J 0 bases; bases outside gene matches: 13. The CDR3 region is CASSLLAGGPPGSYNEQFF. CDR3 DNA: TGTGCCAGCAGTCTCCTAGCGGGAGGTCCCCCAGGCTCCTACAATGAGCAGTTCTTC.

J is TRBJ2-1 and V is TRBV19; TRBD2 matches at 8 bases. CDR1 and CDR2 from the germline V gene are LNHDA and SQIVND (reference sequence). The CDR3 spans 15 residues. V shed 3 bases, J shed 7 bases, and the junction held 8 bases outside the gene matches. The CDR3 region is CASSMRGRHGNEQFF. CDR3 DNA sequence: TGTGCCAGTAGTATGCGCGGGAGGCACGGAAATGAGCAGTTCTTC.

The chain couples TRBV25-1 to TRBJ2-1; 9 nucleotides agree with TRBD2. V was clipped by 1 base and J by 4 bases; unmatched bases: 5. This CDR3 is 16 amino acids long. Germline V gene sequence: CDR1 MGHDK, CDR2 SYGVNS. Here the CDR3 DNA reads TGTGCCAGCAGTGAATTAGTGCTAGCGGGGTACAATGAGCAGTTCTTC. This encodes CASSELVLAGYNEQFF.

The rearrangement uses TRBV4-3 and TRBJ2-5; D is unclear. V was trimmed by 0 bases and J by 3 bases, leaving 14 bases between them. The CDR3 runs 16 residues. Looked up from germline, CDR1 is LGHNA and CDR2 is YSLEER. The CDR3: CASSQDGHRREETQYF. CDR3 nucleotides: TGCGCCAGCAGCCAAGATGGGCACCGGCGCGAAGAGACCCAGTACTTC.

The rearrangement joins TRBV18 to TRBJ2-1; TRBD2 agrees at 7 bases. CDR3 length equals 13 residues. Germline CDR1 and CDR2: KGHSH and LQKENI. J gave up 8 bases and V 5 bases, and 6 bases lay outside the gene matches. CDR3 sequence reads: CASSTGLVDEQFF. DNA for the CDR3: TGTGCCAGCTCAACTGGACTAGTCGATGAGCAGTTCTTC.

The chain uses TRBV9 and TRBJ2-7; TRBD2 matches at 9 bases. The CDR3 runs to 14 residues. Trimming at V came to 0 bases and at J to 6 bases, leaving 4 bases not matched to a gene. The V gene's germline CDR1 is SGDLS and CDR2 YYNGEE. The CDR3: CASSVEAGGLEQYF. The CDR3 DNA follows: TGTGCCAGCAGCGTAGAGGCGGGGGGGCTCGAGCAGTACTTC.

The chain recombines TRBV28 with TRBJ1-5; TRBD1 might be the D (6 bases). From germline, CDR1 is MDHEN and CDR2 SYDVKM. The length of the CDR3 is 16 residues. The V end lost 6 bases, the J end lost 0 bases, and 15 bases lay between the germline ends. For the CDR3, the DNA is TGTGCCAGCAGCTTTCCCGGGACACTTAGCAATCAGCCCCAGCATTTT. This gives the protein CASSFPGTLSNQPQHF.

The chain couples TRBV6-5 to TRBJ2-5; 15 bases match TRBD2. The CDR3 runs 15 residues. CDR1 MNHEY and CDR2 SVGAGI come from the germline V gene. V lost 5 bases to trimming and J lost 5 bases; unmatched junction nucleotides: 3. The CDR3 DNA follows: TGTGCCAGCAGTAGGACTAGCGGGAGGGTTGAGACCCAGTACTTC. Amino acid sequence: CASSRTSGRVETQYF.

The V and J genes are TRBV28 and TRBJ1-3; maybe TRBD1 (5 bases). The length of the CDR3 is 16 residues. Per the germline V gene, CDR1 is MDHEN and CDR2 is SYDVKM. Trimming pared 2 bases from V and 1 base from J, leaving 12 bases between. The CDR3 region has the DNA TGTGCCAGCAGTTTAGTTAGGGGAGGTTCTGGAAACACCATATATTTT. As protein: CASSLVRGGSGNTIYF.

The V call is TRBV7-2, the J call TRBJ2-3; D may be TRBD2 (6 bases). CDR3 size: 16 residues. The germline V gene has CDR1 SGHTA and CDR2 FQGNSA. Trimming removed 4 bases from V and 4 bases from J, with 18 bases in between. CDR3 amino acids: CASSSLGVGRSDTQYF. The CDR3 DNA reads TGTGCCAGCAGCTCCCTTGGTGTCGGGAGATCAGATACGCAGTATTTT.

As DNA, the CDR3 is TGTGCCAGCAGCCTACGACAGGGAAGTGGCTACACCTTC. Its translation: CASSLRQGSGYTF. V and J are TRBV7-2 and TRBJ1-2; 7 nucleotides match TRBD1. The CDR3 is 13 amino acids. The ends lost 5 bases at V and 7 bases at J; junction bases unmatched: 7. The V gene's germline CDR1 is SGHTA and CDR2 FQGNSA.

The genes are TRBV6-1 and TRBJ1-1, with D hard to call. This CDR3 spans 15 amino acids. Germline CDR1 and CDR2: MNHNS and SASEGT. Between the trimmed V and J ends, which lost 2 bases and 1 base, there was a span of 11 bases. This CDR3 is CASSELRPGNTEAFF. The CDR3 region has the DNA TGTGCCAGCAGTGAACTCCGACCTGGGAACACTGAAGCTTTCTTT.

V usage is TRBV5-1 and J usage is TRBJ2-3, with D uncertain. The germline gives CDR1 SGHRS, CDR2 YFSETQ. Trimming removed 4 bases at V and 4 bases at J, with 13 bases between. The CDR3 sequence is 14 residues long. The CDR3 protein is CASSPSGVADTQYF. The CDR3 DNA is TGCGCCAGCAGCCCCTCTGGGGTAGCAGATACGCAGTATTTT.

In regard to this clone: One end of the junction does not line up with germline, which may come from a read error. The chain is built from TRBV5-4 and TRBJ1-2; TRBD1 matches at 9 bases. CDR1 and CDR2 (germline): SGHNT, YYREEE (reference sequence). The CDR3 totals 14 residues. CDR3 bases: TGTGCAAGCACCGCGGGACAGGGTGACTATGGCTACACCTTC. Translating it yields CASTAGQGDYGYTF.

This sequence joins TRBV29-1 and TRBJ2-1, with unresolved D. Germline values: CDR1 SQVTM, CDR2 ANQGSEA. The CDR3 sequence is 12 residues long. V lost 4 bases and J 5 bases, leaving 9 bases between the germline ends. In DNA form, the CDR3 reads TGCAGCGTTGGTGACGGAAACAATGAGCAGTTCTTC. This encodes CSVGDGNNEQFF.

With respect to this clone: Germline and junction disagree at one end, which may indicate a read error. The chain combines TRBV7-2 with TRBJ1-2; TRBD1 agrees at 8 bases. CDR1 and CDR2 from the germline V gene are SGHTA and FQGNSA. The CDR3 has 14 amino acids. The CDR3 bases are TGTGCCAGCAGCTTGCAGGGGGCTCGGAGTGGCAACACCTTC. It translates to CASSLQGARSGNTF.